The rows below give T cell receptor beta chains drawn from one sample of a study of cytomegalovirus exposure and HLA in healthy donors. Produced via immunoSEQ multiplex PCR; TCRdb's table is partial and in-frame only. The data show some 190,000 clones, with more than 75% seen just once and more than 1.4% held by the top ten. The sequenced sample was PBMCs. All receptors come from a young woman in good health and CMV-seronegative. Each CDR3 is given with its conserved first and last residue. The order of the fields is J gene, V gene, clone size, D gene, CDR3 protein, CDR3 DNA. D genes are given only for firm matches. Clone sizes are given selectively: once, few, many, or a class where the clone is expanded.

j_gene: TRBJ2-3; v_gene: TRBV4-1; abundance: NA; d_gene: TRBD1; CDR3aa: CASSPHPTGDGADTQYF; CDR3nt: TGCGCCAGCAGCCCCCATCCGACAGGGGATGGAGCAGATACGCAGTATTTT
j_gene: TRBJ1-2; v_gene: TRBV5-1; abundance: NA; d_gene: NA; CDR3aa: CASSLAGTPNYGYTF; CDR3nt: TGCGCCAGCAGCTTGGCGGGGACTCCCAACTATGGCTACACCTTC
j_gene: TRBJ1-1; v_gene: TRBV6-8; abundance: NA; d_gene: NA; CDR3aa: CAILCDTPNTEAFF; CDR3nt: TGTGCCATCCTCTGCGACACGCCGAACACTGAAGCTTTCTTT
j_gene: TRBJ1-2; v_gene: TRBV27; abundance: few; d_gene: TRBD1; CDR3aa: CASSPGTGKSTF; CDR3nt: TGTGCCAGCAGTCCCGGGACAGGGAAGTCCACCTTC
j_gene: TRBJ1-4; v_gene: TRBV5-1; abundance: NA; d_gene: NA; CDR3aa: CASSPGVGGSEKLFF; CDR3nt: TGCGCCAGCAGCCCCGGTGTCGGGGGGAGCGAAAAACTGTTTTTT
j_gene: TRBJ1-5; v_gene: TRBV21-1; abundance: once; d_gene: NA; CDR3aa: CASIRGRAQPQHF; CDR3nt: TGTGCCAGCATTAGGGGCAGGGCACAGCCCCAGCATTTT
j_gene: TRBJ1-1; v_gene: TRBV5-1; abundance: NA; d_gene: TRBD1; CDR3aa: CASSLEGQGNTEAFF; CDR3nt: TGCGCCAGCAGCTTGGAGGGACAGGGGAACACTGAAGCTTTCTTT
j_gene: TRBJ1-1; v_gene: TRBV5-1; abundance: NA; d_gene: NA; CDR3aa: CASSRRTDTEAFF; CDR3nt: TGCGCCAGCAGCAGACGGACAGACACTGAAGCTTTCTTT
j_gene: TRBJ2-3; v_gene: TRBV6-5; abundance: NA; d_gene: NA; CDR3aa: CASSQLTSTDTQYF; CDR3nt: TGTGCCAGCAGCCAACTTACTAGCACAGATACGCAGTATTTT
j_gene: TRBJ1-2; v_gene: TRBV10-3; abundance: NA; d_gene: TRBD1; CDR3aa: CAISGKPGQGSGYTF; CDR3nt: TGTGCCATCAGTGGCAAACCGGGACAGGGGTCTGGCTACACCTTC
j_gene: TRBJ1-2; v_gene: TRBV2; abundance: NA; d_gene: TRBD1; CDR3aa: CASTPGGQGTNYGYTF; CDR3nt: TGTGCCAGCACCCCCGGGGGACAGGGTACTAACTATGGCTACACCTTC
j_gene: TRBJ1-2; v_gene: TRBV12-5; abundance: few; d_gene: TRBD1; CDR3aa: CASGLESGTVYTF; CDR3nt: TGTGCTAGTGGTTTGGAGAGTGGGACAGTCTACACCTTC
j_gene: TRBJ1-2; v_gene: TRBV7-2; abundance: NA; d_gene: NA; CDR3aa: CASSLEQGGGYTF; CDR3nt: TGTGCCAGCAGCTTAGAACAGGGCGGGGGCTACACCTTC
j_gene: TRBJ2-1; v_gene: TRBV6-5; abundance: NA; d_gene: NA; CDR3aa: CASSYGIAAYNEQFF; CDR3nt: TGTGCCAGCAGTTACGGAATAGCGGCCTACAATGAGCAGTTCTTC
j_gene: TRBJ2-3; v_gene: TRBV5-6; abundance: few; d_gene: NA; CDR3aa: CASSLKGGADTQYF; CDR3nt: TGTGCCAGCAGCTTGAAAGGGGGTGCAGATACGCAGTATTTT
j_gene: TRBJ2-3; v_gene: TRBV7-2; abundance: NA; d_gene: TRBD2; CDR3aa: CASSSSGRAGDTQYF; CDR3nt: TGTGCCAGCAGCTCTAGCGGGAGGGCCGGGGATACGCAGTATTTT
j_gene: TRBJ2-1; v_gene: TRBV29-1; abundance: NA; d_gene: NA; CDR3aa: CSVDLPGSVNEQFF; CDR3nt: TGCAGCGTTGATCTTCCCGGGAGCGTCAATGAGCAGTTCTTC
j_gene: TRBJ2-1; v_gene: TRBV11-2; abundance: NA; d_gene: NA; CDR3aa: CASSRDWNEQFF; CDR3nt: TGTGCCAGCAGCCGAGACTGGAATGAGCAGTTCTTC
j_gene: TRBJ2-5; v_gene: TRBV20-1; abundance: NA; d_gene: NA; CDR3aa: CSALDETQYF; CDR3nt: TGCAGTGCCCTAGACGAGACCCAGTACTTC
j_gene: TRBJ2-3; v_gene: TRBV25-1; abundance: NA; d_gene: NA; CDR3aa: CASDADSSDTQYF; CDR3nt: TGTGCCAGCGATGCGGACAGCTCAGATACGCAGTATTTT
j_gene: TRBJ2-7; v_gene: TRBV19; abundance: NA; d_gene: TRBD2; CDR3aa: CASSEPTSGSYEQYF; CDR3nt: TGTGCCAGTAGCGAACCTACTAGCGGGAGCTACGAGCAGTACTTC
j_gene: TRBJ1-1; v_gene: TRBV5-1; abundance: few; d_gene: NA; CDR3aa: CASKWSVTDTEAFF; CDR3nt: TGCGCCAGCAAATGGAGCGTGACGGACACTGAAGCTTTCTTT
j_gene: TRBJ1-1; v_gene: TRBV7-6; abundance: NA; d_gene: NA; CDR3aa: CASSLAGGMNTEAFF; CDR3nt: TGTGCCAGCAGCTTAGCTGGAGGTATGAACACTGAAGCTTTCTTT
j_gene: TRBJ2-1; v_gene: TRBV2; abundance: NA; d_gene: TRBD2; CDR3aa: CASRGLAHEQFF; CDR3nt: TGTGCCAGCAGGGGACTAGCTCATGAGCAGTTCTTC
j_gene: TRBJ1-5; v_gene: TRBV9; abundance: NA; d_gene: TRBD1; CDR3aa: CASSVFGQENQPQHF; CDR3nt: TGTGCCAGCAGCGTTTTTGGACAGGAGAATCAGCCCCAGCATTTT
j_gene: TRBJ1-2; v_gene: TRBV5-1; abundance: NA; d_gene: NA; CDR3aa: CASSLLGPPGAQGRKNYGYTF; CDR3nt: TGCGCCAGCAGCTTGTTAGGGCCCCCCGGGGCCCAGGGGAGAAAGAACTATGGCTACACCTTC
j_gene: TRBJ1-1; v_gene: TRBV4-2; abundance: NA; d_gene: NA; CDR3aa: CASSHEPRDITYRAEVFF; CDR3nt: TGTGCCAGCAGCCACGAGCCCCGGGACATCACATATAGGGCTGAAGTTTTCTTT
j_gene: TRBJ2-7; v_gene: TRBV5-5; abundance: NA; d_gene: NA; CDR3aa: CASSPIRGSSYEQYF; CDR3nt: TGTGCCAGCAGCCCAATCAGGGGCAGCTCCTACGAGCAGTACTTC
j_gene: TRBJ1-1; v_gene: TRBV6-5; abundance: NA; d_gene: NA; CDR3aa: CASSYGGLNTEAFF; CDR3nt: TGTGCCAGCAGTTACGGCGGCCTGAACACTGAAGCTTTCTTT
j_gene: TRBJ1-4; v_gene: TRBV18; abundance: NA; d_gene: TRBD1; CDR3aa: CASQDRYNEKLFF; CDR3nt: TGTGCCAGCCAGGACAGGTATAATGAAAAACTGTTTTTT
j_gene: TRBJ2-6; v_gene: TRBV5-1; abundance: NA; d_gene: TRBD1; CDR3aa: CASSLEGQGAPGANVLTF; CDR3nt: TGCGCCAGCAGCTTAGAGGGACAGGGGGCACCCGGGGCCAACGTCCTGACTTTC
j_gene: TRBJ2-3; v_gene: TRBV5-1; abundance: many; d_gene: NA; CDR3aa: CASSLHPGVEATQYF; CDR3nt: TGCGCCAGCAGCTTGCATCCGGGTGTGGAGGCTACGCAGTATTTT
j_gene: TRBJ1-5; v_gene: TRBV19; abundance: NA; d_gene: NA; CDR3aa: CASSIGRFGLGADQPQHF; CDR3nt: TGTGCCAGTAGTATAGGTCGGTTCGGTTTGGGGGCGGATCAGCCCCAGCATTTT
j_gene: TRBJ2-7; v_gene: TRBV20-1; abundance: NA; d_gene: NA; CDR3aa: CSARGAYEQYF; CDR3nt: TGCAGTGCTAGGGGGGCGTACGAGCAGTACTTC
j_gene: TRBJ1-1; v_gene: TRBV2; abundance: NA; d_gene: TRBD1; CDR3aa: CASSEVGQPMNTEAFF; CDR3nt: TGTGCCAGCAGTGAAGTGGGACAGCCAATGAACACTGAAGCTTTCTTT
j_gene: TRBJ1-2; v_gene: TRBV9; abundance: NA; d_gene: NA; CDR3aa: CASSPGARGERGYTF; CDR3nt: TGTGCCAGCAGCCCCGGGGCCAGGGGCGAAAGAGGCTACACCTTC
j_gene: TRBJ2-5; v_gene: TRBV6-5; abundance: NA; d_gene: NA; CDR3aa: CASSYLSGETQYF; CDR3nt: TGTGCCAGCAGTTACTTAAGCGGAGAGACCCAGTACTTC
j_gene: TRBJ2-1; v_gene: TRBV19; abundance: NA; d_gene: TRBD2; CDR3aa: CASSIDGGAYNEQFF; CDR3nt: TGTGCCAGTAGTATAGATGGGGGGGCCTACAATGAGCAGTTCTTC
j_gene: TRBJ1-2; v_gene: TRBV7-6; abundance: NA; d_gene: TRBD1; CDR3aa: CASSLQEQGTADGYTF; CDR3nt: TGTGCCAGCAGCTTACAAGAACAGGGGACAGCGGATGGCTACACCTTC
j_gene: TRBJ1-5; v_gene: TRBV7-2; abundance: NA; d_gene: TRBD1; CDR3aa: CASSLQGASQPQHF; CDR3nt: TGTGCCAGCAGCTTGCAGGGGGCTAGTCAGCCCCAGCATTTT
j_gene: TRBJ2-2; v_gene: TRBV19; abundance: NA; d_gene: NA; CDR3aa: CASSIGTILSGELFF; CDR3nt: TGTGCCAGTAGTATAGGGACAATCCTTTCCGGGGAGCTGTTTTTT
j_gene: TRBJ2-3; v_gene: TRBV10-3; abundance: NA; d_gene: NA; CDR3aa: CAISASSLETDTQYF; CDR3nt: TGTGCCATCAGTGCATCTAGTTTAGAAACAGATACGCAGTATTTT
j_gene: TRBJ2-2; v_gene: TRBV10-3; abundance: NA; d_gene: NA; CDR3aa: CAISGAFGVSGELFF; CDR3nt: TGTGCCATCAGTGGAGCGTTCGGGGTATCCGGGGAGCTGTTTTTT
j_gene: TRBJ2-3; v_gene: TRBV5-1; abundance: NA; d_gene: NA; CDR3aa: CASSLFLDTQYF; CDR3nt: TGCGCCAGCAGCCTCTTCTTAGATACGCAGTATTTT
j_gene: TRBJ2-5; v_gene: TRBV10-1; abundance: NA; d_gene: NA; CDR3aa: CASSPGMPQETQYF; CDR3nt: TGCGCCAGCTCCCCCGGGATGCCACAAGAGACCCAGTACTTC
j_gene: TRBJ2-7; v_gene: TRBV11-1; abundance: few; d_gene: TRBD1; CDR3aa: CASSPRTGRRSYEQYF; CDR3nt: TGTGCCAGCAGCCCGCGGACAGGGAGGCGCTCCTACGAGCAGTACTTC
j_gene: TRBJ1-5; v_gene: TRBV19; abundance: NA; d_gene: TRBD1; CDR3aa: CASSFDRDQPQHF; CDR3nt: TGTGCCAGTAGTTTTGACAGGGACCAGCCCCAGCATTTT